These 26 T cell receptor beta chains were all obtained from the same sample, sequenced in a study of vaccination and CD4 T cells after COVID-19. These receptors' targets are unknown. Treatment reported: approximately 9-day PBMC culture with coronavirus spike peptide pools or control peptides (ViraFEST assay). Gathered ahead of the COVID-19 pandemic (2011-2018) were the CD4+ T cells of the unexposed donor. Sequencing of cultured CD4+ T cell DNA used the Oncomine TCR Beta short-read assay. A single record per CDR3 protein comes from TCRdb applying MiXCR to the PCR reads. Altogether approximately 8,800 distinct CDR3 sequences are present, 30% to 40% being singletons, with the ten largest covering over 10%. Sequencing was carried out using CD4+ T cells from blood, cultured in vitro. Receptor source: a human donor in good health.

The chain recombines TRBV7-6 with TRBJ1-6; D is perhaps TRBD1 (6 bases). CDR1 SGHVS and CDR2 FNYEAQ come from the germline V gene. V lost 0 bases to trimming and J lost 7 bases, with 13 bases between them. The CDR3 spans 16 residues. The CDR3 here is CASSLAVQGGNSPLHF. In nucleotides, the CDR3 is TGTGCCAGCAGCTTAGCGGTACAGGGAGGGAATTCACCCCTCCACTTT.

There are a few counts of this clonotype. The genes are TRBV6-1 and TRBJ2-7; D possibly corresponds to TRBD2 (6 bases). Trimming took 8 bases from V and 0 from J, leaving 8 bases between them. CDR1 and CDR2 (germline): MNHNS, SASEGT. The CDR3 contains 12 residues. The CDR3 region is CASGRGSYEQYF. DNA for the CDR3: TGTGCCAGCGGGCGGGGCTCCTACGAGCAGTACTTC.

The V call is TRBV4-3, the J call TRBJ1-6; possible D gene TRBD1, 5 bases. The CDR3 spans 15 residues. V lost 1 base and J lost 7, with 11 bases in between. CDR1 is LGHNA and CDR2 is YSLEER in the germline V gene. CDR3 in amino acids: CASSQVSGGNSPLHF. The CDR3 DNA reads TGCGCCAGCAGCCAAGTTTCTGGGGGAAATTCACCCCTCCACTTT.

This clonotype has only a few counts. The CDR3 region is CASRRQAGNTIYF. The CDR3 DNA reads TGTGCCAGCAGACGACAGGCTGGAAACACCATATATTTT. The V call is TRBV28, the J call TRBJ1-3, with D possibly matching TRBD1 (6 bases). The CDR3 spans 13 residues. Germline V gene sequence: CDR1 MDHEN, CDR2 SYDVKM. V was pared by 6 bases and J by 2 bases, with 8 bases between.

CDR3 coding DNA: TGTGCCATAACCGGGACAGCGAACACCGGGGAGCTGTTTTTT. Residues: CAITGTANTGELFF. J is TRBJ2-2 and V is TRBV6-1, with TRBD1 identical over 7 bases. This CDR3 is built from 14 residues. Trimming took 10 bases from V and 0 from J; bases not matched to a gene: 5. Germline V lookup: CDR1 MNHNS, CDR2 SASEGT.

This clonotype appeared a few times. The V and J genes are TRBV5-4 and TRBJ2-3, with 9 nucleotides matching TRBD1. CDR3 length: 15 residues. Germline V gene data show CDR1 as SGHNT and CDR2 as YYREEE (reference sequence). V lost 3 bases, J lost 1 base, and 3 bases stayed unmatched. The CDR3 nucleotides are TGTGCCAGCAGCTATTGGGACAGGGGCACAGATACGCAGTATTTT. It codes for CASSYWDRGTDTQYF.

This chain connects TRBV30 to TRBJ1-1; no reliable D call. V was trimmed by 1 base and J by 4 bases, leaving 22 bases between them. Germline V gene data show CDR1 as GTSNPN and CDR2 as SVGIG (reference sequence). This CDR3 comprises 17 residues. The CDR3 nucleotides read TGTGCCTGGAGTGCGACCCTCGTTACCGGGTGGGGCACTGAAGCTTTCTTT. The encoded protein is CAWSATLVTGWGTEAFF.

The chain couples TRBV15 to TRBJ2-7, with D possibly TRBD2 on 5 matching bases. V lost 4 bases and J 2 bases, leaving 18 bases between the germline ends. CDR1 is LNHNV and CDR2 is YYDKDF in the germline V gene (reference sequence). CDR3 length: 16 residues. This CDR3 reads CATSTSLGSGTYEQYF. The CDR3 nucleotides read TGTGCCACCAGCACGTCCCTGGGGAGTGGAACCTACGAGCAGTACTTC.

The V call is TRBV6-1, the J call TRBJ2-3; tentative D call: TRBD1 (7 bases). Trimming stripped 6 bases from V and 1 base from J, with 26 bases between. CDR1 is MNHNS and CDR2 is SASEGT in the germline V gene. CDR3 length: 19 amino acids. CDR3 nucleotides: TGTGCCAGCAGCAGGATCCAGGGGGGTCAATTCGACCGCACAGATACGCAGTATTTT. Translating gives CASSRIQGGQFDRTDTQYF.

The rearrangement uses TRBV18 and TRBJ2-7, with 7 nucleotides matching TRBD1. CDR3 length: 12 amino acids. V trimming: 6 bases; J trimming: 6 bases; junction bases outside the gene matches: 5. CDR1 and CDR2 (germline): KGHSH, LQKENI. DNA for the CDR3: TGTGCCAGCTCCCGGGACAGTTCCGAGCAGTACTTC. Its protein product is CASSRDSSEQYF.

The V and J genes are TRBV6-2 or TRBV6-3 and TRBJ2-1; 13 bases map to TRBD2. Trimming cost V 11 bases and J 2 bases; bases outside gene matches: 3. The CDR3 contains 14 residues. CDR1 is MNHEY and CDR2 is SVGEGT in the germline V gene. In nucleotides, the CDR3 is TGTGCCGGGGGGACTAGCGGGGCCTACAATGAGCAGTTCTTC. Its translation: CAGGTSGAYNEQFF.

This clonotype was detected only a few times. This chain connects TRBV28 to TRBJ1-4, with D hard to call. Germline CDR1 reads MDHEN; CDR2 reads SYDVKM. This CDR3 is 13 amino acids long. V lost 8 bases, J lost 10 bases, and 17 bases lay in between. The CDR3 region is CASRNAGWGKLFF. The CDR3 DNA reads TGTGCCAGCCGAAACGCGGGTTGGGGAAAACTGTTTTTT. Complete variable domain (other parts from reference TRBV28 and TRBJ1-4): DVKVTQSSRYLVKRTGEKVFLECVQDMDHENMFWYRQDPGLGLRLIYFSYDVKMKEKGDIPEGYSVSREKKERFSLILESASTNQTSMYLCASRNAGWGKLFFGSGTQLSVL.

The V gene is TRBV10-2, the J gene TRBJ2-5; D is unclear. Germline CDR1 is WSHSY and CDR2 is SAAADI. Trimming pared 2 bases from V and 0 bases from J, leaving 4 bases between. This CDR3 is built from 13 residues. The CDR3 nucleotides read TGCGCCAGCAGTGAGATGTACCAAGAGACCCAGTACTTC. Residues: CASSEMYQETQYF.

V and J are TRBV27 and TRBJ2-6, with 8 bases aligning to TRBD1. Germline V CDR1 and CDR2: MNHEY, SMNVEV (reference sequence). The CDR3 loop spans 21 amino acids. V lost 6 bases and J lost 0; bases outside the gene matches: 19. The DNA for the CDR3 is TGTGCCAGCAGCCCTGACGCCCGACAGGGGCTTAACCCCTCTGGGGCCAACGTCCTGACTTTC. Amino acid sequence: CASSPDARQGLNPSGANVLTF.

The chain couples TRBV7-2 to TRBJ1-4, with 7 bases fitting TRBD1. Per germline, CDR1 SGHTA and CDR2 FQGNSA. V was pared by 5 bases and J by 0 bases, with 3 bases of the junction left unmatched. The CDR3 is made up of 15 amino acids. Here the CDR3 reads CASSRTGATNEKLFF. CDR3 sequence (DNA): TGTGCCAGCAGCCGTACAGGGGCAACTAATGAAAAACTGTTTTTT.

The J gene is TRBJ2-5, the V gene TRBV19; TRBD1 matches 8 bases. Unmatched junction bases numbered 10, after V lost 6 bases and J lost 1 base. CDR1 and CDR2 (germline): LNHDA, SQIVND (reference sequence). The CDR3 is made up of 16 amino acids. DNA for the CDR3: TGTGCCAGTAGGAGACAGGGGAAGGTATTCCAAGAGACCCAGTACTTC. It encodes CASRRQGKVFQETQYF.

This clonotype was picked up a small number of times. The chain carries TRBV29-1 and TRBJ1-1; D perhaps matches TRBD1 (6 bases). The CDR3 runs 12 residues. V gave up 7 bases and J gave up 0 bases, with 9 bases separating them. From germline, CDR1 is SQVTM and CDR2 ANQGSEA. Here the CDR3 reads CSAGQMNTEAFF. In nucleotides, the CDR3 is TGCAGCGCCGGACAGATGAACACTGAAGCTTTCTTT.

The sample holds a few counts of this clonotype. The chain has TRBV7-2 and TRBJ1-1; 7 bases align to TRBD1. Germline loops: CDR1 SGHTA, CDR2 FQGNSA. Unmatched junction bases numbered 6, after V lost 1 base and J lost 1 base. The CDR3 consists of 16 residues. The chain's CDR3 is CASSLGDRVANTEAFF. As DNA, the CDR3 is TGTGCCAGCAGCTTAGGAGACAGGGTCGCGAACACTGAAGCTTTCTTT.

This clonotype appeared a single time. V gene TRBV10-3 combines with J gene TRBJ2-1, with TRBD1 identical over 10 bases. The germline CDR1 and CDR2 sequences are ENHRY and SYGVKD. The CDR3 is 16 residues long. Germline trimming cut 2 bases from V and 5 bases from J; bases unmatched to any gene: 6. CDR3: CAISEPGTGDNNEQFF. CDR3 coding DNA: TGTGCCATCAGTGAGCCCGGGACAGGGGACAACAATGAGCAGTTCTTC.

This clonotype was seen a handful of times. The rearrangement links TRBV7-2 to TRBJ2-2; 10 bases agree with TRBD2. Germline CDR1 and CDR2: SGHTA and FQGNSA. With V trimmed by 2 bases and J by 7 bases, 4 bases remained unmatched. This CDR3 comprises 15 residues. The CDR3, as DNA: TGTGCCAGCAGCTTAAGCGGGGGGGCCGGCGGGGAGCTGTTTTTT. Protein product: CASSLSGGAGGELFF.

The chain joins TRBV20-1 to TRBJ1-6; D is perhaps TRBD1 (6 bases). With 6 bases removed from V and 5 bases from J, the gap between germline ends came to 11 bases. CDR3 length: 13 residues. CDR1 is DFQATT, CDR2 SNEGSKA, per germline (reference sequence). Here the CDR3 DNA reads TGCAGTGCCAGACAGGTAGATAATTCACCCCTCCACTTT. Translation gives CSARQVDNSPLHF.

This chain joins TRBV6-2 or TRBV6-3 and TRBJ2-1; the D gene is possibly TRBD2 (6 bases). CDR1 and CDR2 from the germline V gene are MNHEY and SVGEGT. CDR3 length: 15 amino acids. V lost 7 bases and J 8 bases, leaving 21 bases between the germline ends. The CDR3 sequence is CASKMTGTGKDEQFF. DNA of the CDR3: TGTGCCAGCAAAATGACCGGGACTGGCAAGGATGAGCAGTTCTTC.

The chain couples TRBV19 to TRBJ1-5; D may be TRBD1 (5 bases). Germline CDR1 LNHDA, CDR2 SQIVND (reference sequence). The CDR3 spans 15 residues. V lost 5 bases, J lost 2 bases, and 13 bases lay in between. CDR3 loop: CASSRLLGGNQPQHF. CDR3 coding DNA: TGTGCCAGTAGTCGTTTGTTAGGGGGCAATCAGCCCCAGCATTTT.

The chain links TRBV30 to TRBJ1-1, with D possibly being TRBD1 (5 bases). The CDR3 is 14 residues long. The V gene lost 0 bases and the J gene lost 7 bases, with 15 bases spanning the gap. From germline, CDR1 is GTSNPN and CDR2 SVGIG (reference sequence). The CDR3 here is CAWSVLGGGVEAFF. The CDR3 bases are TGTGCCTGGAGTGTTTTGGGCGGGGGAGTTGAAGCTTTCTTT. Variable domain in full (rest from reference TRBV30 and TRBJ1-1): SQTIHQWPATLVQPVGSPLSLECTVEGTSNPNLYWYRQAAGRGLQLLFYSVGIGQISSEVPQNLSASRPQDRQFILSSKKLLLSDSGFYLCAWSVLGGGVEAFFGQGTRLTVV.

This clonotype is medium-sized by share. This chain links TRBV6-4 with TRBJ1-1; D is perhaps TRBD1 (5 bases). The CDR3 extends over 15 amino acids. V was trimmed by 6 bases and J by 0 bases, leaving 14 bases between them. Germline V lookup: CDR1 MRHNA, CDR2 SNTAGT. The CDR3, as DNA: TGTGCCAGCAGGATGAGGGGTGGGGTGAACACTGAAGCTTTCTTT. Encoded protein: CASRMRGGVNTEAFF.

This clonotype appeared a few times. The rearrangement links TRBV12-3 or TRBV12-4 to TRBJ2-7, with D uncertain. Trimming removed 3 bases at V and 3 bases at J, with 6 bases between. This CDR3 has 12 amino acids. The CDR3 nucleotides read TGTGCCAGCAGTTTTGGCCTCTACGAGCAGTACTTC. Its translation is CASSFGLYEQYF.